The rows below give T cell receptor beta chains drawn from one sample of a study of shared clonotypes between healthy human individuals. Clones were sequenced by immunoSEQ multiplex PCR, and TCRdb holds only the in-frame ones, with some missing. The sample shows about 680,000 clones, over 65% of them seen only once. The sample was memory CD4+ T cells sorted from blood. The receptors stem from a woman in her twenties or thirties in good health. The CDR3 runs from the conserved cysteine through the conserved F or W. The D gene is left open where the match is weak. Expanded clones are given a class, and other clones once, few, many or no size at all.

.,TRBD1,TRBJ1-1,TRBV28,TGTGCCAGCAGTCTCCACCAAACCAGGGGGTTCGGTGAAGCTTTCTTT,CASSLHQTRGFGEAFF
.,.,TRBJ1-5,TRBV30,TGTGCCTGGAGTGTGAGGGGAGATCAGCCCCAGCATTTT,CAWSVRGDQPQHF
.,.,TRBJ1-5,TRBV19,TGTGCCAGTAGAGGTTCCGGGTTGGAAATTAGTAGCAATCAGCCCCAGCATTTT,CASRGSGLEISSNQPQHF
few,TRBD1,TRBJ1-5,TRBV2,TGTGCCAGCAGTGCCAGGGGGCTGGTCAATCAGCCCCAGCATTTT,CASSARGLVNQPQHF
few,TRBD2,TRBJ2-2,TRBV2,TGTGCCAGCAGTGATTGGCTAGCGGGAGGCGCCGGGGAGCTGTTTTTT,CASSDWLAGGAGELFF
few,.,TRBJ2-1,TRBV7-3,TGTGCCAGCAGCTTAGAGGCGGTGGCCAATGAGCAGTTCTTC,CASSLEAVANEQFF
.,.,TRBJ1-2,TRBV4-2,TGTGCCAGCAGCACGGGGGGCAGGGAAGATGGCTACACCTTC,CASSTGGREDGYTF
.,.,TRBJ2-1,TRBV28,TGTGCCAGTTATGGGGTTGGGGAGGCCTACAATGAGCAGTTCTTC,CASYGVGEAYNEQFF
.,.,TRBJ2-5,TRBV5-1,TGCGCCAGCAGCTTGGGTCCCGGGACTCGTCAAGAGACCCAGTACTTC,CASSLGPGTRQETQYF
.,.,TRBJ1-2,TRBV28,TGTGCCAGCAGTTTACCTACAGGGAATTATGGCTACACCTTC,CASSLPTGNYGYTF
.,.,TRBJ1-5,TRBV7-8,TGTGCCAGCAGCGCCGCGGGGGGGGCTAATCAGCCCCAGCATTTT,CASSAAGGANQPQHF
.,.,TRBJ2-2,TRBV6-1,TGTGCCAGCAGTGAAATTGGGGCTCGGATTGATGGGGAGCTGTTTTTT,CASSEIGARIDGELFF
.,TRBD2,TRBJ2-5,TRBV5-1,TGCGCCAGCAGCTTGGCCCCTAGCGGGAGTGGAGGTGGGGAGACCCAGTACTTC,CASSLAPSGSGGGETQYF
.,TRBD2,TRBJ2-1,TRBV18,TGTGCCAGCTCACCAACCTTGTCGAGACTAGCGTCTCTCCATGAGCAGTTCTTC,CASSPTLSRLASLHEQFF
.,.,TRBJ2-5,TRBV28,TGTGCCAGCAGTTTAAAGGTCAGGGAGACCCAGTACTTC,CASSLKVRETQYF
.,.,TRBJ2-1,TRBV28,TGTGCCAGCAAAGGGTGGGGAGCGGAAGACTCCTACAATGAGCAGTTCTTC,CASKGWGAEDSYNEQFF
.,.,TRBJ1-2,TRBV5-1,TGCGCCAGCAGCGCCTCGGGACACCCGGAGGGCTACACCTTC,CASSASGHPEGYTF
.,TRBD2,TRBJ2-1,TRBV28,TGTGCCAGCAGAACAGGGACTAGCGGCTCCTACAATGAGCAGTTCTTC,CASRTGTSGSYNEQFF
.,.,TRBJ2-5,TRBV29-1,TGCAGCGCCAGAGGGGGGGGAGAGACCCAGTACTTC,CSARGGGETQYF
.,.,TRBJ2-1,TRBV15,TGTGCCACCAGCACATTAGTTGCCTACAATGAGCAGTTCTTC,CATSTLVAYNEQFF
.,TRBD1,TRBJ2-7,TRBV4-1,TGCGCCAGCAGCCCAACACCGGGACAGGGGGCATGGGAGCAGTACTTC,CASSPTPGQGAWEQYF
.,TRBD1,TRBJ2-7,TRBV5-5,TGTGCCAGCAGCCTGGCCGGGACAGCTTCCGAGCAGTACTTC,CASSLAGTASEQYF
.,.,TRBJ1-4,TRBV5-1,TGCGCCAGCAGCTTGCGAGTTGGGGAACTGTTTTTT,CASSLRVGELFF
many,TRBD2,TRBJ2-1,TRBV29-1,TGCAGCGTGAACGGACTAGCGGGAGGTGGGGGCAATGAGCAGTTCTTC,CSVNGLAGGGGNEQFF
.,.,TRBJ2-7,TRBV6-5,TGTGCCAGCAGTTCACAGGGAGCAACTGACTACGAGCAGTACTTC,CASSSQGATDYEQYF
few,.,TRBJ1-1,TRBV27,TGTGCCAGCAGTTTACACCGGAGGAACAGGGCTGCTGCGTCGGACACTGAAGCTTTCTTT,CASSLHRRNRAAASDTEAFF
few,.,TRBJ1-5,TRBV11-2,TGTGCCAGCAGCTTTTTCCCCAATCAGCCCCAGCATTTT,CASSFFPNQPQHF
.,.,TRBJ1-4,TRBV5-1,TGCGCCAGCAGCTTACAGGTCCCAGGGGAAAAACTGTTTTTT,CASSLQVPGEKLFF
.,.,TRBJ1-2,TRBV5-1,TGCGCCAGCCGACCAGGGGACCGCGATAACTATGGCTACACCTTC,CASRPGDRDNYGYTF
.,TRBD1,TRBJ1-2,TRBV12-5,TGTGCTAGTGGTTTGGTACTCAGGGGGGCTAACTATGGCTACACCTTC,CASGLVLRGANYGYTF
.,TRBD2,TRBJ2-7,TRBV7-2,TGTGCCAGCAGATCTACTAGCGACCTCTCCTACGAGCAGTACTTC,CASRSTSDLSYEQYF
.,.,TRBJ2-5,TRBV28,TGTGCCATCACAACCCCCCGGGGGTATGGGACGCAAGAGACCCAGTACTTC,CAITTPRGYGTQETQYF
.,TRBD2,TRBJ2-1,TRBV28,TGTGCCAGCAGTTTATATACTAGCGGGGTGAATGAGCAGTTCTTC,CASSLYTSGVNEQFF
.,TRBD1,TRBJ1-2,TRBV28,TGTGCCAGCAGCCCTCATAGACAGGGTTCTTATGGCTACACCTTC,CASSPHRQGSYGYTF
.,TRBD2,TRBJ2-5,TRBV7-2,TGTGCCAGCAGCTTAGAAGGACTAGCGGGAGGCCAAGAGACCCAGTACTTC,CASSLEGLAGGQETQYF
few,.,TRBJ2-6,TRBV29-1,TGCAGCGTCGCGGTGGGAGGAGGGGCCAACGTCCTGACTTTC,CSVAVGGGANVLTF